The rows below give T cell receptor beta chains drawn from one sample of a study of cytomegalovirus exposure and HLA in healthy donors. TCRdb keeps only in-frame clones here, not all; method: immunoSEQ multiplex PCR. Among about 170,000 clones listed, approximately 71% were seen once. The sample comprised PBMCs. The receptors come from a woman aged 18-29 years in good health and CMV-seropositive. CDR3s include the opening cysteine and the closing phenylalanine or tryptophan. A D gene is named only where the DNA matches it firmly. Size tells how often a clone was seen (once, few, many) or the class of an expanded clone, and some rows leave it out.

cdr3_aa,cdr3_nt,d_call,v_call,j_call,clone_size
CASSLVIRGDTQYF,TGTGCCAGCAGCTTGGTAATAAGAGGAGATACGCAGTATTTT,.,TRBV5-4,TRBJ2-3,.
CASTSEPKETQYF,TGTGCCAGTACTAGCGAACCCAAAGAGACCCAGTACTTC,TRBD2,TRBV2,TRBJ2-5,.
CASSPRGTSDYNEQFF,TGTGCCAGCAGCCCCCGGGGGACTAGCGATTACAATGAGCAGTTCTTC,TRBD2,TRBV9,TRBJ2-1,.
CASSPDGGWNGYTF,TGTGCCAGCTCACCCGACGGGGGATGGAATGGCTACACCTTC,.,TRBV18,TRBJ1-2,.
CASSPTGQHEQYF,TGTGCCAGCAGCCCGACAGGGCAGCACGAGCAGTACTTC,TRBD1,TRBV7-3,TRBJ2-7,.
CAWSGAGNTEAFF,TGTGCCTGGAGTGGGGCAGGGAACACTGAAGCTTTCTTT,.,TRBV30,TRBJ1-1,few
CASSQAHFDEQYF,TGCGCCAGCAGCCAAGCCCATTTTGACGAGCAGTACTTC,.,TRBV4-3,TRBJ2-7,.
CASSLVSGIPGELFF,TGTGCCAGCAGCTTGGTTTCGGGGATCCCCGGGGAGCTGTTTTTT,.,TRBV5-6,TRBJ2-2,.
CASNPGTSGNTDTQYF,TGTGCCAGTAACCCCGGGACTAGCGGTAACACAGATACGCAGTATTTT,TRBD2,TRBV19,TRBJ2-3,.
CASSERQGMSGYTF,TGTGCCAGCAGTGAAAGACAGGGTATGAGTGGCTACACCTTC,TRBD1,TRBV6-1,TRBJ1-2,once
CASSFRDSRYNEQFF,TGTGCCAGCAGCTTCCGGGACAGCCGTTACAATGAGCAGTTCTTC,TRBD1,TRBV7-8,TRBJ2-1,few
CASSGGGKKSYNEQFF,TGTGCCAGCAGCGGGGGGGGCAAGAAGTCCTACAATGAGCAGTTCTTC,.,TRBV7-9,TRBJ2-1,few
CASRLILGGKRGGEPETQYF,TGTGCCAGCAGACTGATATTGGGCGGGAAGCGGGGGGGCGAGCCGGAGACCCAGTACTTC,TRBD2,TRBV28,TRBJ2-5,once
CASGSIQGENTGELFF,TGTGCTAGTGGTTCCATACAGGGGGAGAACACCGGGGAGCTGTTTTTT,TRBD1,TRBV12-5,TRBJ2-2,.
CASSLRRGDFYEQYF,TGTGCCAGCAGCTTGAGGCGGGGAGACTTCTATGAGCAGTACTTC,.,TRBV7-9,TRBJ2-7,.
CASSLFPSGYEQYF,TGTGCCAGCAGTTTATTTCCTAGCGGGTACGAGCAGTACTTC,TRBD2,TRBV27,TRBJ2-7,.
CASSLGLNYEQYF,TGTGCCAGCAGCCTGGGACTGAACTACGAGCAGTACTTC,.,TRBV5-4,TRBJ2-7,.
CSASTDSPLHF,TGCAGTGCTAGTACGGATTCACCCCTCCACTTT,.,TRBV20-1,TRBJ1-6,.
CASSRAGTPRPYEQYF,TGTGCCAGCAGTAGGGCCGGGACACCGCGTCCCTACGAGCAGTACTTC,.,TRBV6-6,TRBJ2-7,.
CSVNWRGLNYGYTF,TGTTCCGTCAACTGGCGGGGGCTTAACTATGGCTACACCTTC,.,TRBV7-9,TRBJ1-2,few
CASSPPGTGTTEQYF,TGTGCCAGCTCACCACCCGGGACAGGGACTACCGAGCAGTACTTC,TRBD1,TRBV18,TRBJ2-7,.